Included here is one T cell receptor (beta chain) sequence, with context. The target antigen is unknown. The sample comes from a study of shared clonotypes between healthy human individuals. Whole-study findings and limits: Shared across several donors were roughly 4.7% of the naive CD4 clonotypes.

Recent vaccinations or acute infections were absent in the healthy HIV-negative adult donors. The donor cohort consisted entirely of Caucasian adults residing in Nashville, Tennessee. Into CD45RA+ naive and CD45RA-negative memory subsets, the CD4+ cells were split. Measured with immunoSEQ multiplex PCR; TCRdb has only the in-frame clones, and not every one. The table has almost 750,000 clones, 72% seen once. The CDR3 covers 17 residues. CDR1 is LNHDA and CDR2 is SQIVND in the germline V gene (reference sequence). V was shortened by 5 bases and J by 2 bases, with 20 bases between the two germline ends.

The specimen was memory CD4+ T cells sorted from blood. The subset was: CD45RA-negative fraction. V and J are TRBV19 and TRBJ2-3; D might be TRBD1 (6 bases). This TCR derives from a woman in her thirties in good health. The CDR3 nucleotides read TGTGCCAGTAGTTCCCCTCCGGACAGCCACTCCACAGATACGCAGTATTTT. It yields the protein CASSSPPDSHSTDTQYF.